The clone carrying this TCR beta chain turned up a few times. The antigen remains undetermined. The data belong to a study of cytomegalovirus exposure and HLA in healthy donors. At collection, donors were nominally healthy, but unrecorded immune exposures were probable. Study-wide points: Overall, approximately 150 TCR beta chains were annotated as cytomegalovirus-associated.

The PCR ran on 60 Vbeta and 13 Jbeta primers. Using immunoSEQ multiplex PCR, the repertoire was profiled, and TCRdb retains in-frame clones only, with some absent. This sample has 52,000 or so clones, with around 73% found just once. This TCR was recovered from a woman aged 40 to 50 in good health and CMV-seropositive. The sequencing sample was made of PBMCs.

CDR3 residues: CASSSQTTGAYSPLHF. The CDR3 DNA sequence: TGCGCCAGCAGCTCCCAGACAACGGGAGCGTATTCACCCCTCCACTTT. The V and J genes are TRBV5-1 and TRBJ1-6, with D unresolved. The CDR3 length is 16 residues. CDR1 is SGHRS, CDR2 YFSETQ, per germline. V was trimmed by 3 bases and J by 8 bases, leaving 18 bases between them. The entire variable domain, with the rest obtained from reference TRBV5-1 and TRBJ1-6, is as follows: KAGVTQTPRYLIKTRGQQVTLSCSPISGHRSVSWYQQTPGQGLQFLFEYFSETQRNKGNFPGRFSGRQFSNSRSEMNVSTLELGDSALYLCASSSQTTGAYSPLHFGNGTRLTVT.